One and the same sample provided the 16 T cell receptor beta chains below, sequenced in a study of T cell repertoires in cytomegalovirus infection. Their cognate antigens are unknown. Each CDR3 protein is one row after TCRdb ran MiXCR on the reads. The sample holds fewer than 900,000 distinct CDR3 sequences, around 29% seen once. The input for sequencing was cultured CD8+ T cells from PBMCs, taken from culture after CMV antigen stimulation. These receptors all stem from a human donor in good health (CMV status not recorded). Some clones in this sample may be carry-over from other donors' samples.

This clonotype was counted between two and nine times. The chain couples TRBV19 to TRBJ1-2; no definite D call. This CDR3 spans 14 amino acids. V was clipped by 5 bases and J by 6 bases, with 16 bases between them. Per the germline V gene, CDR1 is LNHDA and CDR2 is SQIVND (reference sequence). In DNA form, the CDR3 reads TGTGCCAGTAGTCTCCCGGGAGGGCCCGATGGCTACACCTTC. This translates into CASSLPGGPDGYTF.

This clonotype occurred a few times. The gene calls are TRBV6-5 and TRBJ2-7, with a possible D match to TRBD2 (6 bases). The CDR3 is made up of 16 amino acids. Germline assignment: CDR1 MNHEY and CDR2 SVGAGI. V was cut by 7 bases and J by 3 bases, with 22 bases left in between. CDR3 DNA: TGTGCCAGCACCTACTCCCTGCGGGGCTACGACTACGAGCAGTACTTC. Translating it yields CASTYSLRGYDYEQYF.

V usage is TRBV5-5 and J usage is TRBJ2-7; 10 nucleotides match TRBD1. CDR3 size: 15 residues. CDR1 SGHKS and CDR2 YYEKEE come from the germline V gene (reference sequence). J gave up 3 bases and V 6 bases, and 9 bases lay outside the gene matches. DNA of the CDR3: TGTGCCAGCACCGAGACAGGGGGCGCGTTCTACGAGCAGTACTTC. It yields the protein CASTETGGAFYEQYF.

The chain is built from TRBV4-3 and TRBJ2-3, with 7 bases fitting TRBD1. Germline V gene data show CDR1 as LGHNA and CDR2 as YSLEER. CDR3 length: 14 residues. V dropped 8 bases and J dropped 2; count of bases not matched to a gene: 7. CDR3 residues: CASCLGQATDTQYF. CDR3 DNA sequence: TGCGCCAGCTGCCTCGGACAGGCCACAGATACGCAGTATTTT.

This clonotype was picked up many times. The CDR3, as DNA: TGTGCCAGCAGCTTGAGCGGGGGGGCCGGGAACAATGAGCAGTTCTTC. Protein: CASSLSGGAGNNEQFF. The chain links TRBV11-3 to TRBJ2-1; 10 positions agree with TRBD2. Germline values: CDR1 SGHNT, CDR2 YENEEA. This CDR3 spans 16 amino acids. V gave up 3 bases and J gave up 5 bases; unmatched junction bases: 7. Based on the CDR3 plus reference TRBV11-3 and TRBJ2-1, the full variable domain is EAGVVQSPRYKIIEKKQPVAFWCNPISGHNTLYWYLQNLGQGPELLIRYENEEAVDDSQLPKDRFSAERLKGVDSTLKIQPAELGDSAVYLCASSLSGGAGNNEQFFGPGTRLTVL.

The chain recombines TRBV6-5 with TRBJ2-2; D gene ambiguous. The germline CDR1 and CDR2 sequences are MNHEY and SVGAGI. Trimming stripped 0 bases from V and 5 bases from J, with 7 bases between. The CDR3 covers 14 residues. CDR3 sequence reads: CASSYSPETGELFF. DNA of the CDR3: TGTGCCAGCAGTTACTCCCCTGAAACCGGGGAGCTGTTTTTT.

This rearrangement joins TRBV27 to TRBJ2-6, with unresolved D. The V end was cut by 5 bases, the J end by 4 bases, with 15 bases between. CDR1 is MNHEY, CDR2 SMNVEV, per germline (reference sequence). CDR3 length: 16 residues. For the CDR3, the DNA is TGTGCCAGCAGTATCGCCTCTGGGCCCGGGGCCAACGTCCTGACTTTC. Protein sequence: CASSIASGPGANVLTF.

This clonotype has ten or more counts. The rearrangement uses TRBV7-6 and TRBJ2-3; D call uncertain. The ends were cut back, 1 base at V and 2 bases at J, with 10 bases in the middle. CDR1 is SGHVS, CDR2 FNYEAQ, per germline. The CDR3 extends over 15 amino acids. The CDR3 DNA is TGTGCCAGCAGCTTAGAATGGGTCAACACAGATACGCAGTATTTT. Amino acid sequence: CASSLEWVNTDTQYF.

The chain uses TRBV20-1 and TRBJ2-7, with no clear D. Looked up from germline, CDR1 is DFQATT and CDR2 is SNEGSKA (reference sequence). Trimming removed 3 bases at V and 10 bases at J, with 13 bases between. This CDR3 has 11 residues. This chain's CDR3 is CSASNGSSQYF. The CDR3 DNA follows: TGCAGTGCTAGTAACGGTTCGTCTCAGTACTTC.

The chain links TRBV5-6 to TRBJ2-7, with D perhaps TRBD1 or TRBD2 (6 bases each). CDR1 is SGHDT and CDR2 is YYEEEE in the germline V gene. V was shortened by 4 bases and J by 5 bases, with 16 bases between the two germline ends. This CDR3 region has 14 residues. The CDR3 sequence is CASSQGGIADEQYF. CDR3 DNA: TGTGCCAGCAGCCAAGGGGGGATCGCGGACGAGCAGTACTTC.

Here the CDR3 reads CASSLRPYGGNSPLHF. CDR3 DNA: TGTGCCAGCAGCTTACGCCCTTACGGAGGTAATTCACCCCTCCACTTT. The V call is TRBV7-4, the J call TRBJ1-6; D gene unclear. The CDR3 consists of 16 residues. Germline V gene lookup returns CDR1 SGHVT and CDR2 SQSDAQ. Trimming removed 2 bases at V and 6 bases at J, with 14 bases between.

The V gene is TRBV12-3 or TRBV12-4, the J gene TRBJ2-7; perhaps TRBD2 as D (5 bases). The length of the CDR3 is 15 residues. V was pared by 4 bases and J by 0 bases, with 13 bases between. The CDR3 nucleotides read TGTGCCAGCAGTTCTAGCAGTTACAGCTCCTACGAGCAGTACTTC. As protein: CASSSSSYSSYEQYF.

Ten or more counts support this clonotype. The chain joins TRBV7-6 to TRBJ2-7; maybe TRBD2 (5 bases). Germline V lookup: CDR1 SGHVS, CDR2 FNYEAQ. CDR3 length equals 15 residues. Trimming removed 5 bases from V and 0 bases from J, with 14 bases in between. CDR3 in amino acids: CASSAEIANSYEQYF. The CDR3 DNA reads TGTGCCAGCAGCGCTGAGATAGCGAACTCCTACGAGCAGTACTTC.

This chain connects TRBV27 to TRBJ1-1; D is unclear. Trimming took 6 bases from V and 0 from J, leaving 11 bases between them. This CDR3 region has 14 residues. Germline CDR1 MNHEY, CDR2 SMNVEV (reference sequence). CDR3 sequence (DNA): TGTGCCAGCAGCTCGACACCCATGAACACTGAAGCTTTCTTT. Translated: CASSSTPMNTEAFF.

CDR3 nucleotide sequence: TGCAGTGCTAGAGATGGGACTAGCGGGGGGAAGAATGAGCAGTTCTTC. This sequence encodes CSARDGTSGGKNEQFF. The gene calls are TRBV20-1 and TRBJ2-1; 15 bases are a match to TRBD2. Germline V gene lookup returns CDR1 DFQATT and CDR2 SNEGSKA (reference sequence). V was clipped by 0 bases and J by 7 bases; unmatched bases: 4. The CDR3 runs to 16 residues.

The chain couples TRBV15 to TRBJ1-6; tentative D call: TRBD1 (5 bases). The CDR3 covers 18 residues. The V gene's germline CDR1 is LNHNV and CDR2 YYDKDF (reference sequence). V lost 5 bases, J lost 0 bases, and 17 bases lay in between. This chain's CDR3 is CATSRSAGPISYNSPLHF. In nucleotides, the CDR3 is TGTGCCACCAGCCGATCGGCGGGGCCGATCTCCTATAATTCACCCCTCCACTTT.